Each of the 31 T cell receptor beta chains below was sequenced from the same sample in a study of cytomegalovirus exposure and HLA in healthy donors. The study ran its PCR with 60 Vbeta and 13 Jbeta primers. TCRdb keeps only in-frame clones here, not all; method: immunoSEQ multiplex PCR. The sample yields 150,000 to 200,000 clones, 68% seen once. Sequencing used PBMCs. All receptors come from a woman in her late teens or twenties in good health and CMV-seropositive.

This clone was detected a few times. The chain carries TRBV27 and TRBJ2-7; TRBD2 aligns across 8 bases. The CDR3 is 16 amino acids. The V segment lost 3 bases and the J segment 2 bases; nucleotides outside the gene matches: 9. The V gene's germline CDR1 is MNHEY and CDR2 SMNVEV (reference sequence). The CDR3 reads CASSFRVAGLTYEQYF. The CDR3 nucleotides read TGTGCCAGCAGTTTTAGGGTAGCGGGATTAACCTACGAGCAGTACTTC.

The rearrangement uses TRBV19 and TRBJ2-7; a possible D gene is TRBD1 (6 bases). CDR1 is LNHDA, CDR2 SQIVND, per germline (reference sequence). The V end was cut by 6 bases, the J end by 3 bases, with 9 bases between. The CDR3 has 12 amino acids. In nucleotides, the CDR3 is TGTGCCAGTAGGGCAGGGGACTACGAGCAGTACTTC. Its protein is CASRAGDYEQYF. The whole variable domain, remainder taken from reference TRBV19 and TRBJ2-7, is DGGITQSPKYLFRKEGQNVTLSCEQNLNHDAMYWYRQDPGQGLRLIYYSQIVNDFQKGDIAEGYSVSREKKESFPLTVTSAQKNPTAFYLCASRAGDYEQYFGPGTRLTVT.

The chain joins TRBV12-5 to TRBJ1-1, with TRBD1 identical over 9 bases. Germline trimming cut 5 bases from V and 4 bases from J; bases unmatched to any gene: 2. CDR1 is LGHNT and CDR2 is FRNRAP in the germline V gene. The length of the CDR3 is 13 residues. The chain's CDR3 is CASGRTGVTEAFF. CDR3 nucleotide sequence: TGTGCTAGTGGTAGGACAGGGGTCACTGAAGCTTTCTTT.

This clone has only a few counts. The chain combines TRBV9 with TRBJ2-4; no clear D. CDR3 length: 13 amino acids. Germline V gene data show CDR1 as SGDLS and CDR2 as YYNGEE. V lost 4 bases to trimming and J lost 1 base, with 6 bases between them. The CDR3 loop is CASSPPAKNIQYF. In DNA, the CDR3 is TGTGCCAGCAGCCCCCCGGCCAAAAACATTCAGTACTTC. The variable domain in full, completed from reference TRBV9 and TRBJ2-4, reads DSGVTQTPKHLITATGQRVTLRCSPRSGDLSVYWYQQSLDQGLQFLIQYYNGEERAKGNILERFSAQQFPDLHSELNLSSLELGDSALYFCASSPPAKNIQYFGAGTRLSVL.

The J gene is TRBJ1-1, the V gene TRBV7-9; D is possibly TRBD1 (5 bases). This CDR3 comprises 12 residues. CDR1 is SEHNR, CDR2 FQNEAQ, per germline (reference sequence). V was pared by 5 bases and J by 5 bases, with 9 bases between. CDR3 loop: CASSPTETEAFF. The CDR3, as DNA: TGTGCCAGCAGCCCGACAGAGACTGAAGCTTTCTTT.

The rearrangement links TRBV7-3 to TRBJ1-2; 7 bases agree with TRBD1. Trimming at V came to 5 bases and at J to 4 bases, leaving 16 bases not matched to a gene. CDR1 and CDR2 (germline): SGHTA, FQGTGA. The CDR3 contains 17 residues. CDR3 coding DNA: TGTGCCAGCAGCCCCCAGAACAGGGGCAATACTTTCTATGGCTACACCTTC. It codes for CASSPQNRGNTFYGYTF.

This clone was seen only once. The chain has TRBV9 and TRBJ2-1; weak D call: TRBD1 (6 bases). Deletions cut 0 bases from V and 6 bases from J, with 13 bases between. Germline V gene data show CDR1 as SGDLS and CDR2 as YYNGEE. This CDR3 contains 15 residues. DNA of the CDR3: TGTGCCAGCAGCGTAGGCAGGGGAAGAGGCAATGAGCAGTTCTTC. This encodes CASSVGRGRGNEQFF.

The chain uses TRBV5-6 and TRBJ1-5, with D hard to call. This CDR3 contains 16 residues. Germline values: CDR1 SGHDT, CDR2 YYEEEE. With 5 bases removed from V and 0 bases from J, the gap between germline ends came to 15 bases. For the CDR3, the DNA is TGTGCCAGCAGTACTTGGACCGGGGATAGCAATCAGCCCCAGCATTTT. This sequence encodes CASSTWTGDSNQPQHF.

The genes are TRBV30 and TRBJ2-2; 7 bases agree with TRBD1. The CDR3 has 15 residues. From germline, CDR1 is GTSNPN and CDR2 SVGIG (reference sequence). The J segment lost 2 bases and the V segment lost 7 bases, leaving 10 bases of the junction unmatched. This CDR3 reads CAFSRGPSNTGELFF. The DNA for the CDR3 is TGTGCCTTCTCTAGGGGGCCCTCCAACACCGGGGAGCTGTTTTTT.

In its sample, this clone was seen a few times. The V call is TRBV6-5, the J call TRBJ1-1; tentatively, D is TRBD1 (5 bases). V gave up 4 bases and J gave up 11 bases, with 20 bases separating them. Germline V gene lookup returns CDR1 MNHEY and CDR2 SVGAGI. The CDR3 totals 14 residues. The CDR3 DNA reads TGTGCCAGCAGTTCCCAAAGACAGTCCTTGGGGGCTTTCTTT. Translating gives CASSSQRQSLGAFF.

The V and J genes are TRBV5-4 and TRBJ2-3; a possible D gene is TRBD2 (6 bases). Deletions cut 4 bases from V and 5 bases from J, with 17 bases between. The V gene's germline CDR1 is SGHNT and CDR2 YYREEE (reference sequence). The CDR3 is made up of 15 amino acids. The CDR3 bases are TGTGCCAGCAGCACACAACGGGGGTCCCGAGATACGCAGTATTTT. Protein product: CASSTQRGSRDTQYF.

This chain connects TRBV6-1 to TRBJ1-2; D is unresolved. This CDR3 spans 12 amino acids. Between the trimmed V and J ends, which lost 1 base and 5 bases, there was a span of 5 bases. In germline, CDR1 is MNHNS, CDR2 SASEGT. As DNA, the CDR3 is TGTGCCAGCAGTGAAGGAGGGTATGGCTACACCTTC. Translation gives CASSEGGYGYTF.

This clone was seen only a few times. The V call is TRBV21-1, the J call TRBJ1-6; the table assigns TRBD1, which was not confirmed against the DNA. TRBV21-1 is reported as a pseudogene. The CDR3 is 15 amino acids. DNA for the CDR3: TGTGCCAGCAGCAGGATGGGACAAGGGGGTTCACCCCTCCACTTT. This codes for CASSRMGQGGSPLHF.

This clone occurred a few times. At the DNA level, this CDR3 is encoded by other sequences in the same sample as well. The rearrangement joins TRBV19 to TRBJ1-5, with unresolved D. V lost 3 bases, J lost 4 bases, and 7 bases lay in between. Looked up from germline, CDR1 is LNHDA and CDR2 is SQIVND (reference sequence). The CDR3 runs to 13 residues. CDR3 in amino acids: CASSISVNQPQHF. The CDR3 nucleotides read TGTGCCAGTAGTATCTCCGTTAATCAGCCCCAGCATTTT.

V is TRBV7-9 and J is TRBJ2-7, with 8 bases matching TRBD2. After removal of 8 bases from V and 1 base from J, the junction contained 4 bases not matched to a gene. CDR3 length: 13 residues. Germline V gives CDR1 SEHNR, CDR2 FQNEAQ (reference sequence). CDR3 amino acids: CASSGTSSYEQYF. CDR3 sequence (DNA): TGTGCCAGCTCCGGGACTAGTTCCTACGAGCAGTACTTC.

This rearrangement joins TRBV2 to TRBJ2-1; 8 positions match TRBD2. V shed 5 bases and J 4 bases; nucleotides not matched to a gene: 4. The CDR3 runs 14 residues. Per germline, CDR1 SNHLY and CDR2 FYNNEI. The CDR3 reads CASSPSGRYNEQFF. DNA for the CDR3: TGTGCCAGCAGTCCTAGCGGGCGGTACAATGAGCAGTTCTTC.

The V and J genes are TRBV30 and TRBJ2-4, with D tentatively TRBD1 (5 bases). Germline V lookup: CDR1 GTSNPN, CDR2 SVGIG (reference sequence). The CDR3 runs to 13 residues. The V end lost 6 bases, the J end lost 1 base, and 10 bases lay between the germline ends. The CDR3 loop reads CACSQGAKNIQYF. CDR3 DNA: TGTGCCTGTTCGCAGGGTGCCAAAAACATTCAGTACTTC.

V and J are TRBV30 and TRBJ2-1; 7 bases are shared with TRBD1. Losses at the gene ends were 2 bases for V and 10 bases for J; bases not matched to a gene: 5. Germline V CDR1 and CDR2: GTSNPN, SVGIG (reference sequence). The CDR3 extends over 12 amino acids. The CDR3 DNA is TGTGCCTGGAGTTTGACAGGGCAGGAGCAGTTCTTC. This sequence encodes CAWSLTGQEQFF.

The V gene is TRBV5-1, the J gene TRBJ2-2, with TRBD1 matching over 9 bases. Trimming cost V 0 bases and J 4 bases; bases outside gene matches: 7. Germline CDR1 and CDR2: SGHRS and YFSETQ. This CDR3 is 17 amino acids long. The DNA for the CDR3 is TGCGCCAGCAGCTTGGGTGGACAGGGGAGCAGCACCGGGGAGCTGTTTTTT. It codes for CASSLGGQGSSTGELFF.

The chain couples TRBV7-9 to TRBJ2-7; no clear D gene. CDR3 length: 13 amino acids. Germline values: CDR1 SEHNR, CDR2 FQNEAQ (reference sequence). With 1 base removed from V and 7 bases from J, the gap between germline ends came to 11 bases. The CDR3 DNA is TGTGCCAGCAGCTTAGGCATAGTGAGGGAGCAGTACTTC. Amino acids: CASSLGIVREQYF.

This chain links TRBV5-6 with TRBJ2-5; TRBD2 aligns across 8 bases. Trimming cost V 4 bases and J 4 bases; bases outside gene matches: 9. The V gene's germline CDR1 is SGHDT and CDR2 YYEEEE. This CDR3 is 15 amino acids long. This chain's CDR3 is CASSINSGTRETQYF. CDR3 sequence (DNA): TGTGCCAGCAGCATAAATTCCGGGACTAGAGAGACCCAGTACTTC.

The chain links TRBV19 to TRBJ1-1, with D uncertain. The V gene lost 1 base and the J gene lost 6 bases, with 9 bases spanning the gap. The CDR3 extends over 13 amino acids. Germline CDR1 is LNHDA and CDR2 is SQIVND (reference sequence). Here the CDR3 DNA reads TGTGCCAGTAGTATAGGTCCGTCCCCTGAAGCTTTCTTT. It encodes CASSIGPSPEAFF.

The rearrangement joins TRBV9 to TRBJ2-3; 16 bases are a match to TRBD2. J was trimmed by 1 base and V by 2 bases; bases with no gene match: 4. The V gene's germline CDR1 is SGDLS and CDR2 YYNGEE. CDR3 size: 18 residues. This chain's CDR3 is CASSVTGLAGGGTDTQYF. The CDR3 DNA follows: TGTGCCAGCAGCGTTACGGGACTAGCGGGGGGGGGCACAGATACGCAGTATTTT.

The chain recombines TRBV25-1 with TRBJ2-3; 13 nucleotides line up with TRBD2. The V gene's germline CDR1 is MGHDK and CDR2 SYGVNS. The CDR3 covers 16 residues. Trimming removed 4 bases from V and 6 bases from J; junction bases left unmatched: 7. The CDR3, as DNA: TGTGCCAGCAGTGCGCCCAGGACTAGCGGGAGCGATACGCAGTATTTT. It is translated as CASSAPRTSGSDTQYF.

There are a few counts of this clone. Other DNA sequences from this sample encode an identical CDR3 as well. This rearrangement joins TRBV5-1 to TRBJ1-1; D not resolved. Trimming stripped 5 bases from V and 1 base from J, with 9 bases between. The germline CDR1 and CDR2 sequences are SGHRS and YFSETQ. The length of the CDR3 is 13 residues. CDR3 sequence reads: CASRRTENTEAFF. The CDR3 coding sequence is TGCGCCAGCAGGAGAACAGAGAACACTGAAGCTTTCTTT.

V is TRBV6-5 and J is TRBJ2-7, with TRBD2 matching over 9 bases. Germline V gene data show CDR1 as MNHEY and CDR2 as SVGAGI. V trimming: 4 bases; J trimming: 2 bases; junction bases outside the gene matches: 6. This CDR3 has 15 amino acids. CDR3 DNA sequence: TGTGCCAGCAGTTCGACCCTAGCGGGACCCTACGAGCAGTACTTC. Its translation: CASSSTLAGPYEQYF.

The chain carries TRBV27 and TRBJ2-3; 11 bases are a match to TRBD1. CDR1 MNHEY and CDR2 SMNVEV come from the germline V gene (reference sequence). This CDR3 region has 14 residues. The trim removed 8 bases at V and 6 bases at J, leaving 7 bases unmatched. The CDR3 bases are TGTGCCAGCGGCCCGGACAGGGGGCAGGATACGCAGTATTTT. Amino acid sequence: CASGPDRGQDTQYF.

The CDR3 reads CASTSGASGDNEQFF. Here the CDR3 DNA reads TGTGCCAGTACCTCCGGGGCTAGCGGAGACAATGAGCAGTTCTTC. The chain is built from TRBV19 and TRBJ2-1; 7 positions match TRBD2. This CDR3 comprises 15 residues. V was clipped by 7 bases and J by 5 bases; unmatched bases: 11. Germline CDR1 and CDR2: LNHDA and SQIVND (reference sequence).

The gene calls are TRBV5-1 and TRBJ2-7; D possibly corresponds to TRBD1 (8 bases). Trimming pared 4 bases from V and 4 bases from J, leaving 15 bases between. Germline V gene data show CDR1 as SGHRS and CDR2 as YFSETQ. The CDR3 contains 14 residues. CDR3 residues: CASSTAQGGYEQYF. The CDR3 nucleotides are TGCGCCAGCAGCACGGCACAGGGGGGGTACGAGCAGTACTTC. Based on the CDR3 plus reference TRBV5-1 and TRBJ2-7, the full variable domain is KAGVTQTPRYLIKTRGQQVTLSCSPISGHRSVSWYQQTPGQGLQFLFEYFSETQRNKGNFPGRFSGRQFSNSRSEMNVSTLELGDSALYLCASSTAQGGYEQYFGPGTRLTVT.

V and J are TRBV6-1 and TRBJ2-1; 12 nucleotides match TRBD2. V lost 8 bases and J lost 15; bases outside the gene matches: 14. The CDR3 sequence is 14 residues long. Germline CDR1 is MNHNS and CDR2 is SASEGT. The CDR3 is CASGASGGASIPFF. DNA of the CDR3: TGTGCCAGCGGGGCTAGCGGGGGGGCATCAATTCCGTTCTTC.

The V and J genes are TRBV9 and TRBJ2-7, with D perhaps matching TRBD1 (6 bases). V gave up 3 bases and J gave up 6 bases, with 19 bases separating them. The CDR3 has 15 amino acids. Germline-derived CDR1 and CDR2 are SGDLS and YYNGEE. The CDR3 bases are TGTGCCAGCAGCGGCCGACAGGCCAGGTTATCCGAGCAGTACTTC. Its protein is CASSGRQARLSEQYF.